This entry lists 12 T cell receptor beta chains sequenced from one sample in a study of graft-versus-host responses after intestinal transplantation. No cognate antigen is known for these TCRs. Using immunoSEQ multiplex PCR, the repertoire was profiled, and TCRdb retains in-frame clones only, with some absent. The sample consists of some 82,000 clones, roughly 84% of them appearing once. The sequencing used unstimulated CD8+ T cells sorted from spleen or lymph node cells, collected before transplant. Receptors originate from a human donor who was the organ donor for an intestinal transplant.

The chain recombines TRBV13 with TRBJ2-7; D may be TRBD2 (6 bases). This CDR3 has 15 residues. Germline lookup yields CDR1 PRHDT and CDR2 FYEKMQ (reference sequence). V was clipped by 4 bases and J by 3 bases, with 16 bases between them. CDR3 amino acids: CASSSAGTGGYEQYF. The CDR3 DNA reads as TGTGCCAGCAGCTCGGCCGGGACTGGAGGCTACGAGCAGTACTTC.

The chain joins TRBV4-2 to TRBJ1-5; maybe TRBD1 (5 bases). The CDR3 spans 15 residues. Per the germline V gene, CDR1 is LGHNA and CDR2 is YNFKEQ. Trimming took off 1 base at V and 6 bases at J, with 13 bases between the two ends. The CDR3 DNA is TGTGCCAGCAGCCAAGGGGTCGGGGGTGGTCAGCCCCAGCATTTT. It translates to CASSQGVGGGQPQHF.

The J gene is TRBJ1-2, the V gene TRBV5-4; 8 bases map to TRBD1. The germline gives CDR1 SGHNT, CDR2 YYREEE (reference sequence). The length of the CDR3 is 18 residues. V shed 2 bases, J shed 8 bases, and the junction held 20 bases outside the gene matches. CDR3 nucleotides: TGTGCCAGCAGCTTCAGGGGACAGGAGTTCACAGGTTCGGGGGGCTACACCTTC. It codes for CASSFRGQEFTGSGGYTF.

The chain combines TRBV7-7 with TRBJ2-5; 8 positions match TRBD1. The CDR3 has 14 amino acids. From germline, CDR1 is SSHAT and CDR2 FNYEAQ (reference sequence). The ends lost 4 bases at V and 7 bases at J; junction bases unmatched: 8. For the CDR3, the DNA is TGTGCCAGCAGCTCTGGGGGGACAGGTTGGACCCAGTACTTC. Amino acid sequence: CASSSGGTGWTQYF. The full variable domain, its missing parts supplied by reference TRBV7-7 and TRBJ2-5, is GAGVSQSPRYKVTKRGQDVTLRCDPISSHATLYWYQQALGQGPEFLTYFNYEAQPDKSGLPSDRFSAERPEGSISTLTIQRTEQRDSAMYRCASSSGGTGWTQYFGPGTRLLVL.

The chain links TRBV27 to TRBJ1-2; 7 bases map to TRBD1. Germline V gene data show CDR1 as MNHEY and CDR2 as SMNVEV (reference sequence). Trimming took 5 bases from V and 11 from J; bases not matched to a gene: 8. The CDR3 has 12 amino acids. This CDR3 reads CASSRQGEKYTF. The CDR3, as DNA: TGTGCCAGCAGTCGACAGGGAGAAAAATACACCTTC.

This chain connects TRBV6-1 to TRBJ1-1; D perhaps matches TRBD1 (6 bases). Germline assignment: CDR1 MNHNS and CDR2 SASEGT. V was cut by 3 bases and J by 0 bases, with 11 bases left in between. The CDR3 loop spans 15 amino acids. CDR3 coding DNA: TGTGCCAGCAGTGACCCCGGGACATTGAACACTGAAGCTTTCTTT. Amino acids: CASSDPGTLNTEAFF.

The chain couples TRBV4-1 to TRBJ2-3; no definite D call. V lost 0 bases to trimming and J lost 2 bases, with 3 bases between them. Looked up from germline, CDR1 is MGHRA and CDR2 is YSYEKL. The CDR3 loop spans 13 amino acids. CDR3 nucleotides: TGCGCCAGCAGCCAAGAGTACACAGATACGCAGTATTTT. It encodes CASSQEYTDTQYF.

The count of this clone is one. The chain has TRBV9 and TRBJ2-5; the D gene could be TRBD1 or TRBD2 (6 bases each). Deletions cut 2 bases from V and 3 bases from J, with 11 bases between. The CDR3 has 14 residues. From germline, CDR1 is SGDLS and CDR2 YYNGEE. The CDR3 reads CASSVRGREETQYF. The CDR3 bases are TGTGCCAGCAGCGTTCGGGGGCGGGAAGAGACCCAGTACTTC.

As DNA, the CDR3 is TGTGCCAGCAGCAAACGTTACAAGACTGAAGCTTTCTTT. Residues: CASSKRYKTEAFF. The rearrangement uses TRBV21-1 and TRBJ1-1; TRBD1, the table's D call, lacks a check against the DNA. TRBV21-1 is a pseudogene segment. The CDR3 is 13 residues long.

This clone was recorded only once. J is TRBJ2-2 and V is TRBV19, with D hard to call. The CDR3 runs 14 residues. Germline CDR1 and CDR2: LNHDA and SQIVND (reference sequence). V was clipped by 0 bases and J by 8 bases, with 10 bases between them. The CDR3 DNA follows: TGTGCCAGTAGTATAGAGGGCGAGCCTGGGGAGCTGTTTTTT. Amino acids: CASSIEGEPGELFF.

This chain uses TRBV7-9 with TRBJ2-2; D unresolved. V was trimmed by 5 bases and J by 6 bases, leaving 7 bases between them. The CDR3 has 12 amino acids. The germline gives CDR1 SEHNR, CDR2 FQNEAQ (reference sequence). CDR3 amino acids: CASSDNPGELFF. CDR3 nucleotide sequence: TGTGCCAGCAGCGACAACCCCGGGGAGCTGTTTTTT.

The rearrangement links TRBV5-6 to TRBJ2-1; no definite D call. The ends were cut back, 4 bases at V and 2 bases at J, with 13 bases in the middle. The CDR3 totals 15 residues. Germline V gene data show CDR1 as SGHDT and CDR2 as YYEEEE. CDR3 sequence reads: CASSHQVATYNEQFF. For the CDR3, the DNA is TGTGCCAGCAGCCACCAAGTAGCCACCTACAATGAGCAGTTCTTC. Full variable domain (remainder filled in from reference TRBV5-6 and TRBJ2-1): DAGVTQSPTHLIKTRGQQVTLRCSPKSGHDTVSWYQQALGQGPQFIFQYYEEEERQRGNFPDRFSGHQFPNYSSELNVNALLLGDSALYLCASSHQVATYNEQFFGPGTRLTVL.